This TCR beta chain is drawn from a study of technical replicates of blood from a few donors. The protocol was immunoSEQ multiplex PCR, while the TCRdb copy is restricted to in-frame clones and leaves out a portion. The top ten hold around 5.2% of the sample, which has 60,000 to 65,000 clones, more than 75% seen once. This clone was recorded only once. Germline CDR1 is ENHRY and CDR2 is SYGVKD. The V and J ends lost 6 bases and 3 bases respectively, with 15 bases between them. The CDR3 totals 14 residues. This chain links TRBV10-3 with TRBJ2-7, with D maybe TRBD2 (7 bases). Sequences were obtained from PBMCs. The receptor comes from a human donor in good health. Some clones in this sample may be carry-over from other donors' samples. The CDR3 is CAISIGGGYYEQYF. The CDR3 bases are TGTGCCATCAGCATAGGGGGGGGGTACTACGAGCAGTACTTC.